These 2 T cell receptor beta chains came from one sample sequenced in a study of beta chain features in type 1 diabetes (dated by TCRdb to the late 2010s). Library construction relied on the immunoSEQ multiplex PCR assay. The entire amount of isolated RNA was reverse transcribed using the High Capacity cDNA Reverse Transcription Kit, so the sequenced TCRB transcripts were expressed ones. TCRdb obtained this table from immuneACCESS and retained in-frame rearrangements with V and J assigned. These tables miss some clones; where compared with another copy, unresolved V genes account for less than half of the shortfall, and the remainder is unexplained. The sample profile shows about 320,000 clones; 14% of them were found once. In total, the top ten clones hold roughly 6.7% of the sample. What was sequenced was central memory CD4+ T cells from blood. These receptors were taken from a man aged 30-40 years in good health.

A few counts support this clone. The chain carries TRBV5-1 and TRBJ2-3, with TRBD2 identical over 8 bases. V lost 0 bases and J lost 2; bases outside the gene matches: 2. Germline loops: CDR1 SGHRS, CDR2 YFSETQ. This CDR3 is 15 amino acids long. The CDR3 sequence: CASSLGLAITDTQYF. The CDR3 DNA reads TGCGCCAGCAGCTTGGGACTAGCGATCACAGATACGCAGTATTTT.

V gene TRBV9 combines with J gene TRBJ1-1; tentatively, D is TRBD1 (5 bases). The CDR3 spans 13 residues. Germline loops: CDR1 SGDLS, CDR2 YYNGEE. Trimming pared 4 bases from V and 4 bases from J, leaving 11 bases between. The CDR3 bases are TGTGCCAGCAGCATGGGGGTTAGCACTGAAGCTTTCTTT. The encoded protein is CASSMGVSTEAFF.